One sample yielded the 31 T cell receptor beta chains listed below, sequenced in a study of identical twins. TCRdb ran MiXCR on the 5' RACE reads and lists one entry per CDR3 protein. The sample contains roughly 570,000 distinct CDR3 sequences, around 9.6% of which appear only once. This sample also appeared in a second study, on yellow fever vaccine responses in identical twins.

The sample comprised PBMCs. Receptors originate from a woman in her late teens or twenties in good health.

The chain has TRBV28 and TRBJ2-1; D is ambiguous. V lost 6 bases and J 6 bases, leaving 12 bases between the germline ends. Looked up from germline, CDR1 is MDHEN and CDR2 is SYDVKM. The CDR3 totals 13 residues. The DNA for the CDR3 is TGTGCCAGCAGGCCACCGGCCATCAATGAGCAGTTCTTC. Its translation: CASRPPAINEQFF. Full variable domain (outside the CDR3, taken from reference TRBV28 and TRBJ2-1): DVKVTQSSRYLVKRTGEKVFLECVQDMDHENMFWYRQDPGLGLRLIYFSYDVKMKEKGDIPEGYSVSREKKERFSLILESASTNQTSMYLCASRPPAINEQFFGPGTRLTVL.

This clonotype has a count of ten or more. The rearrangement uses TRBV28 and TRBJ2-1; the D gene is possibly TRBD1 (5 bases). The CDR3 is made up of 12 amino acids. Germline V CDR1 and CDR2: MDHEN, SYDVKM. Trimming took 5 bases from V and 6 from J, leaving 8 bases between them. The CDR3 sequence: CASSTGLNEQFF. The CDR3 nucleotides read TGTGCCAGCAGTACAGGTCTCAATGAGCAGTTCTTC.

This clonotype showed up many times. CDR3 in amino acids: CASSFGYRDSTPGDTQYF. The CDR3 DNA reads TGTGCCAGCAGTTTTGGGTATAGGGACAGCACACCGGGGGATACGCAGTATTTT. The V call is TRBV7-2, the J call TRBJ2-3; 7 bases fit TRBD1. The germline V gene encodes CDR1 SGHTA and CDR2 FQGNSA. This CDR3 has 18 amino acids. Losses at the gene ends were 6 bases for V and 6 bases for J; bases not matched to a gene: 21.

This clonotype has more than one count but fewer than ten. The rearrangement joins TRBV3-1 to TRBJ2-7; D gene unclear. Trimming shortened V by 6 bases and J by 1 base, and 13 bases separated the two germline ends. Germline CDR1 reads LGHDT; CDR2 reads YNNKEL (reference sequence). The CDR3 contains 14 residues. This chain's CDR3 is CASSPFGTSYEQYF. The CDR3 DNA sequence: TGTGCCAGCAGTCCCTTTGGCACTTCCTACGAGCAGTACTTC.

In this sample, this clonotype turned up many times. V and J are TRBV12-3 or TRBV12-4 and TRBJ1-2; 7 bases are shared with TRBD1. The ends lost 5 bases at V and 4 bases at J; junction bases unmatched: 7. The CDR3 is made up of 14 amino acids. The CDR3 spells CASSKGTVVYGYTF. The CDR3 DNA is TGTGCCAGCAGTAAAGGGACAGTCGTCTATGGCTACACCTTC.

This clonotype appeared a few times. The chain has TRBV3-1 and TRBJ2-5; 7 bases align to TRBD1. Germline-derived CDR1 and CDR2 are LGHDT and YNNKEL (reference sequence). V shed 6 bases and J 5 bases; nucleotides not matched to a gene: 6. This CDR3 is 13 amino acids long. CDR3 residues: CASRLDRAETQYF. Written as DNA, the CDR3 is TGTGCCAGCAGACTTGACAGGGCGGAGACCCAGTACTTC.

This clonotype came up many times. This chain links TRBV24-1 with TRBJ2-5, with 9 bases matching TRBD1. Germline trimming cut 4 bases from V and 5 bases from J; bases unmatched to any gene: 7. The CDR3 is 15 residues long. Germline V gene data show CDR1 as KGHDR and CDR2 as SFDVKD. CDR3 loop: CATSESQGASETQYF. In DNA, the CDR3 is TGTGCCACCAGTGAATCACAGGGGGCCAGTGAGACCCAGTACTTC.

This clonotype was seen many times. Here the CDR3 DNA reads TGCAGCGCCCAATCTAACAGTGGGACCGGGGAGCTGTTTTTT. Its translation: CSAQSNSGTGELFF. The chain joins TRBV29-1 to TRBJ2-2; D is unresolved. The CDR3 length is 14 residues. The V end was cut by 7 bases, the J end by 5 bases, with 17 bases between. CDR1 and CDR2 (germline): SQVTM, ANQGSEA.

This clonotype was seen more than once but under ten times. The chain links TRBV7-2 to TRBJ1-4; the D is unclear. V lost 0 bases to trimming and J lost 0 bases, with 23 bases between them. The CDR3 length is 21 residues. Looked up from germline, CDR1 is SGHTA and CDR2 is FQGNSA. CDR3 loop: CASSLAMRRRLANSTNEKLFF. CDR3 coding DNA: TGTGCCAGCAGCTTAGCGATGAGACGGAGGCTTGCTAATTCAACTAATGAAAAACTGTTTTTT.

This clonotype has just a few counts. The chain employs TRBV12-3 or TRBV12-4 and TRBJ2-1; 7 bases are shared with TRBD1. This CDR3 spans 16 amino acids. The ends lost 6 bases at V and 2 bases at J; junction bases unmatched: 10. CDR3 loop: CASSHGPGQPYNEQFF. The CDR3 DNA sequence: TGTGCCAGCAGCCACGGACCGGGACAGCCCTACAATGAGCAGTTCTTC.

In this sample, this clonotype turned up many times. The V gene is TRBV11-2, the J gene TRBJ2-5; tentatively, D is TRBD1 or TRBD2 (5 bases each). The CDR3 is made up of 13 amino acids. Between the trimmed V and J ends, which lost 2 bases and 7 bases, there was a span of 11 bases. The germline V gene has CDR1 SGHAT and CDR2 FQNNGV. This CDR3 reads CASSLKRGGTQYF. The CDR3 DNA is TGTGCCAGCAGCTTAAAGAGGGGTGGGACCCAGTACTTC.

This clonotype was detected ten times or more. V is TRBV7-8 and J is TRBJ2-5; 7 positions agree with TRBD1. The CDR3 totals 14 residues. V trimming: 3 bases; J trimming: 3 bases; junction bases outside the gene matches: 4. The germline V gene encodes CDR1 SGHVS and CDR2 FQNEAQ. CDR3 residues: CASSFSGTEETQYF. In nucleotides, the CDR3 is TGTGCCAGCAGCTTTTCCGGGACAGAAGAGACCCAGTACTTC.

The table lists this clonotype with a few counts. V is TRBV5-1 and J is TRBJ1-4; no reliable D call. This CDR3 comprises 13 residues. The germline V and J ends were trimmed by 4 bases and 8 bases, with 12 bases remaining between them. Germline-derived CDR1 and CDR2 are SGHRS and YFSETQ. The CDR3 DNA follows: TGCGCCAGCAGCAGAGGGTCGGGCGAAAAACTGTTTTTT. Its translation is CASSRGSGEKLFF.

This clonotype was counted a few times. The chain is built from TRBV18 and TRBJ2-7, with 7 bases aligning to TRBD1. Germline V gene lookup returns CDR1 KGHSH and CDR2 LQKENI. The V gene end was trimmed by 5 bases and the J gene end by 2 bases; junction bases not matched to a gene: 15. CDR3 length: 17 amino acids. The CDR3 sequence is CASSSAFGTATPYEQYF. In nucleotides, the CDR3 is TGTGCCAGCTCATCAGCGTTCGGGACAGCCACTCCCTACGAGCAGTACTTC.

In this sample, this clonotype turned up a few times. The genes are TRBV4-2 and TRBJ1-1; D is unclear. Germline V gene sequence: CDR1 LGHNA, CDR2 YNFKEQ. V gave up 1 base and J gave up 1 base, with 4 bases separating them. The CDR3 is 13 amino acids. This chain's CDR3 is CASSQVRNTEAFF. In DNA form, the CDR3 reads TGTGCCAGCAGCCAAGTCCGGAACACTGAAGCTTTCTTT.

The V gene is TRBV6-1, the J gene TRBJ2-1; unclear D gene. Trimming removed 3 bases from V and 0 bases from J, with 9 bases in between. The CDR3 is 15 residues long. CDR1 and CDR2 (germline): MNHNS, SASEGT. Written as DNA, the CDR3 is TGTGCCAGCAGTGATGATGTAAGCTCCTACAATGAGCAGTTCTTC. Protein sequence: CASSDDVSSYNEQFF.

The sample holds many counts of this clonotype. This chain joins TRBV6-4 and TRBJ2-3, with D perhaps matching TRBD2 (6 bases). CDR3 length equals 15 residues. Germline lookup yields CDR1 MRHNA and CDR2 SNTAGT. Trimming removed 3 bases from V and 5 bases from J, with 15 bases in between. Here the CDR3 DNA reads TGTGCCAGCAGTGAGGGGCGGGGAGGTCAAGATACGCAGTATTTT. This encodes CASSEGRGGQDTQYF.

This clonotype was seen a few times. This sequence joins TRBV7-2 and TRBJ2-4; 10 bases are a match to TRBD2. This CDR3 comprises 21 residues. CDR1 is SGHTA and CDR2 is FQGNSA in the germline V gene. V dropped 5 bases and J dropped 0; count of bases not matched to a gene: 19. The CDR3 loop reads CASSHPNWTSGSLLAKNIQYF. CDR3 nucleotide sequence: TGTGCCAGCAGCCACCCTAATTGGACTAGCGGAAGCCTTTTAGCCAAAAACATTCAGTACTTC. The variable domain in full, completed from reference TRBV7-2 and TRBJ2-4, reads GAGVSQSPSNKVTEKGKDVELRCDPISGHTALYWYRQSLGQGLEFLIYFQGNSAPDKSGLPSDRFSAERTGGSVSTLTIQRTQQEDSAVYLCASSHPNWTSGSLLAKNIQYFGAGTRLSVL.

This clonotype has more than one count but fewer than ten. The DNA for the CDR3 is TGCGCCAGCAGTAGAGGGGACTCCCACCAAGAGCAGTACTTC. Amino acids: CASSRGDSHQEQYF. This chain joins TRBV5-1 and TRBJ2-7; D may be TRBD2 (6 bases). The germline gives CDR1 SGHRS, CDR2 YFSETQ. CDR3 size: 14 residues. Trimming took off 5 bases at V and 7 bases at J, with 19 bases between the two ends.

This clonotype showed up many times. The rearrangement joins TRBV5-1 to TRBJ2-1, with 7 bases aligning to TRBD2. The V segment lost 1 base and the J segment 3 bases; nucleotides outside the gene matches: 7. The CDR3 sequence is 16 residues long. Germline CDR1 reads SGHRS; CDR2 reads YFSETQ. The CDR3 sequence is CASSLWRGTFYNEQFF. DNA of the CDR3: TGCGCCAGCAGCTTGTGGCGGGGGACTTTCTACAATGAGCAGTTCTTC. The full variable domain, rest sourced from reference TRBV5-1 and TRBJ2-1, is KAGVTQTPRYLIKTRGQQVTLSCSPISGHRSVSWYQQTPGQGLQFLFEYFSETQRNKGNFPGRFSGRQFSNSRSEMNVSTLELGDSALYLCASSLWRGTFYNEQFFGPGTRLTVL.

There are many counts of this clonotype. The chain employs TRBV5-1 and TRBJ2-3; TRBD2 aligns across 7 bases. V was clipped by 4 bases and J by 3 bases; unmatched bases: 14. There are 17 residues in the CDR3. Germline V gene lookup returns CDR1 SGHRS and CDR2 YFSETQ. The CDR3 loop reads CASSQNPESGVTDTQYF. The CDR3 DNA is TGCGCCAGCAGCCAAAACCCGGAGAGCGGGGTTACAGATACGCAGTATTTT.

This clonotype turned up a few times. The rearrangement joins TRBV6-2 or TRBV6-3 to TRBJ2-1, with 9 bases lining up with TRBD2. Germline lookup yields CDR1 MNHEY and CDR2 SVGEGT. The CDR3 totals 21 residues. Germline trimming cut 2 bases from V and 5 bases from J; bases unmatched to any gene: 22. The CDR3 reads CASSYVPRGGQDPYLHNEQFF. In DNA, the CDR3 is TGTGCCAGCAGTTACGTTCCGCGGGGGGGCCAAGACCCCTACCTACACAATGAGCAGTTCTTC.

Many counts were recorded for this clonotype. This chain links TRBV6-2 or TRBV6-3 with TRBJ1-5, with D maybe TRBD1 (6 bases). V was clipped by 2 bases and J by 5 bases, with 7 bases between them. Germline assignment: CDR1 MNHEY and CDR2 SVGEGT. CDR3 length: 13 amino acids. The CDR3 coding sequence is TGTGCCAGCAGTTACGGGGGGCATCAGCCCCAGCATTTT. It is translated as CASSYGGHQPQHF.

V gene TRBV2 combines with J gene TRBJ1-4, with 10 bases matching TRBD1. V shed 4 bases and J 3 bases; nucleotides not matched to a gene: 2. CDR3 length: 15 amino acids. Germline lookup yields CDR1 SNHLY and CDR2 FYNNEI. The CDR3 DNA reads TGTGCCAGCAGTGCGACAGGGGGCTCTAATGAAAAACTGTTTTTT. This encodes CASSATGGSNEKLFF.

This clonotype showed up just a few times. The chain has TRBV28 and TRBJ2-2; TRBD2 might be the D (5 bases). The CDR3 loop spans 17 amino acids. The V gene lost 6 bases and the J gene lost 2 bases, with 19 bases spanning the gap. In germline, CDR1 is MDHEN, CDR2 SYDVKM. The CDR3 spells CASRSSFPDLNTGELFF. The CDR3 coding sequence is TGTGCCAGCAGAAGCTCTTTCCCGGACTTAAACACCGGGGAGCTGTTTTTT.

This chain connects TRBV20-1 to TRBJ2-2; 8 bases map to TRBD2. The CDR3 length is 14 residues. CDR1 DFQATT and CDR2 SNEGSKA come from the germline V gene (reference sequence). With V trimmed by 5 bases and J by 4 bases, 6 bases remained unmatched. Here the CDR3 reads CSAVAGFGTGELFF. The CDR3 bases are TGCAGTGCTGTAGCGGGATTTGGCACCGGGGAGCTGTTTTTT.

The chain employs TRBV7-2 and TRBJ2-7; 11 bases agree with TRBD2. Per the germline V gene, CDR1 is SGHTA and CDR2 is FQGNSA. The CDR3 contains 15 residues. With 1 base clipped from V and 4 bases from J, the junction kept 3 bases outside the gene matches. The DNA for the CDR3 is TGTGCCAGCAGCTTAGAGGGGACTAGCGGTTACGAGCAGTACTTC. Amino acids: CASSLEGTSGYEQYF. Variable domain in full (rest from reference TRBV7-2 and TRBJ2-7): GAGVSQSPSNKVTEKGKDVELRCDPISGHTALYWYRQSLGQGLEFLIYFQGNSAPDKSGLPSDRFSAERTGGSVSTLTIQRTQQEDSAVYLCASSLEGTSGYEQYFGPGTRLTVT.

The CDR3 loop reads CASSRSGTAVSGANVLTF. DNA for the CDR3: TGTGCCAGCAGCCGATCCGGGACAGCTGTTTCTGGGGCCAACGTCCTGACTTTC. The chain carries TRBV11-2 and TRBJ2-6; 7 bases are a match to TRBD1. This CDR3 has 18 amino acids. Germline values: CDR1 SGHAT, CDR2 FQNNGV. The V segment lost 5 bases and the J segment 1 base; nucleotides outside the gene matches: 11. The whole variable domain, remainder taken from reference TRBV11-2 and TRBJ2-6, is EAGVAQSPRYKIIEKRQSVAFWCNPISGHATLYWYQQILGQGPKLLIQFQNNGVVDDSQLPKDRFSAERLKGVDSTLKIQPAKLEDSAVYLCASSRSGTAVSGANVLTFGAGSRLTVL.

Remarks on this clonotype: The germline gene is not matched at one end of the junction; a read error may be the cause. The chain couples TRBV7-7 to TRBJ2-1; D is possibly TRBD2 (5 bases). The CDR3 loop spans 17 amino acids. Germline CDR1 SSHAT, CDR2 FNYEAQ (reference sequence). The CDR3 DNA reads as TGTGCTAGCAGCCTCAAAGAAGGGAGACTCGCCCACAATGAGCAGTTCTTC. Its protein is CASSLKEGRLAHNEQFF.

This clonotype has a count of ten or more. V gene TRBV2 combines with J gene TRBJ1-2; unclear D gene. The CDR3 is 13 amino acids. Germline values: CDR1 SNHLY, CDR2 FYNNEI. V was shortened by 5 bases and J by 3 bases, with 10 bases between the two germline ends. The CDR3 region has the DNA TGTGCCAGCAGTCTGGACGGAGACTATGGCTACACCTTC. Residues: CASSLDGDYGYTF.

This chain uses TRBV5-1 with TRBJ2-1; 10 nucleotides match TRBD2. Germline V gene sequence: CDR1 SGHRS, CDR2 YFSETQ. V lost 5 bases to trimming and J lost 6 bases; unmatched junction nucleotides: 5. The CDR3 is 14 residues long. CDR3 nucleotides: TGCGCCAGCAGAAAGACTAGCGGGCCCAATGAGCAGTTCTTC. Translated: CASRKTSGPNEQFF.